This T cell receptor beta chain was sequenced in a study of blood T cell repertoires in COVID-19. Study-wide context: T cells, B-cell-depleted T cells, or PBMCs supplied cDNA or gDNA.

This CDR3 has 13 amino acids. Germline V gives CDR1 SNHLY, CDR2 FYNNEI. The trim removed 6 bases at V and 15 bases at J, leaving 14 bases unmatched. This clone was detected only once. The study drew participants aged about 18 to 95 years from roughly 25 US areas. Participants' own reports of clinical history determined their cohort assignment. As originally analysed: By means of reference gene primer amplification, nucleated cell counts were estimated. Sequencing used immunoSEQ multiplex PCR; TCRdb keeps in-frame clones, though not all of them. The V and J calls and clone size come from that table; D and trimming were worked out from the DNA. Among around 200,000 clones listed, 75% to 90% were seen once.

The sample was PBMCs or T cells enriched from blood (not recorded which). This clonotype originated in a man in his forties who had recovered from COVID-19. This chain links TRBV2 with TRBJ2-1; 7 positions match TRBD1. The CDR3 coding sequence is TGTGCCAGCAGGCAAGACAGGGAGTTTAGGGCGTTCTTC. Its protein product is CASRQDREFRAFF.